The rows below give T cell receptor beta chains drawn from one sample of a study of CD8 T cells in acute hepatitis C reinfection. Assay: immunoSEQ multiplex PCR; the TCRdb copy retains only in-frame clones and omits some. The sample holds about 38,000 clones, 87% seen once. Sequenced sample: naive CD8+ T cells from PBMCs. The receptors shown here come from a man aged 30 to 39 with chronic hepatitis C. Each CDR3 is given with its conserved first and last residue. Each record gives: V gene, D gene, clone size, J gene, CDR3 DNA, CDR3 protein. The D gene is left open where the match is weak. Part of the rows lack a size; the others show once, few, many or a class for expanded clones.

V gene: TRBV6-1
D gene: TRBD1
clone size: once
J gene: TRBJ1-5
CDR3 DNA: TGTGCCAGCAGTGGGCCGGGACAGGATAGCAATCAGCCCCAGCATTTT
CDR3 protein: CASSGPGQDSNQPQHF

V gene: TRBV7-2
D gene: TRBD1
clone size: once
J gene: TRBJ1-5
CDR3 DNA: TGTGCCAGCAGTCTTATCGCAGGGGGCAAGGATCCCCAGCATTTT
CDR3 protein: CASSLIAGGKDPQHF

V gene: TRBV20-1
D gene: .
clone size: .
J gene: TRBJ1-1
CDR3 DNA: TGCAGTGCTAGCGGGGGGACAGAAGCTTTCTTT
CDR3 protein: CSASGGTEAFF

V gene: TRBV4-1
D gene: .
clone size: .
J gene: TRBJ1-1
CDR3 DNA: TGCGCCAGCAGCCAAGTCCTCGCCAACACTGAAGCTTTCTTT
CDR3 protein: CASSQVLANTEAFF

V gene: TRBV7-9
D gene: TRBD1
clone size: few
J gene: TRBJ1-6
CDR3 DNA: TGTGCCAGCAGCTTTCTTCAGGGGGCGCATTCACCCCTCCACTTT
CDR3 protein: CASSFLQGAHSPLHF

V gene: TRBV13
D gene: .
clone size: once
J gene: TRBJ1-2
CDR3 DNA: TGTGCCAGCAGCTTAGGTACAGGCTTCTATGGCTACACCTTC
CDR3 protein: CASSLGTGFYGYTF

V gene: TRBV2
D gene: TRBD2
clone size: .
J gene: TRBJ2-2
CDR3 DNA: TGTGCCGGAGCGGGGGGTTCCGGGGAGCTGTTTTTT
CDR3 protein: CAGAGGSGELFF

V gene: TRBV19
D gene: .
clone size: .
J gene: TRBJ2-1
CDR3 DNA: TGTGCCAGTAGTCGGTTTCTCGACGATGAGCAGTTCTTC
CDR3 protein: CASSRFLDDEQFF

V gene: TRBV5-6
D gene: .
clone size: .
J gene: TRBJ2-1
CDR3 DNA: TGTGCCAGCAGCTTAGGTGGCGGCAGCTCCTACAATGAGCAGTTCTTC
CDR3 protein: CASSLGGGSSYNEQFF

V gene: TRBV5-1
D gene: .
clone size: .
J gene: TRBJ2-2
CDR3 DNA: TGCGCCAGCAGCTTATTAGGTTCCGGGGAGCTGTTTTTT
CDR3 protein: CASSLLGSGELFF

V gene: TRBV19
D gene: .
clone size: .
J gene: TRBJ1-2
CDR3 DNA: TGTGCCAGTAGTCGGGCAGGGCGCCGAGACTATGGCTACACCTTC
CDR3 protein: CASSRAGRRDYGYTF

V gene: TRBV19
D gene: .
clone size: once
J gene: TRBJ1-1
CDR3 DNA: TGTGCCAGTAGTATAAGCAGGGTCACTGAAGCTTTCTTT
CDR3 protein: CASSISRVTEAFF

V gene: TRBV27
D gene: .
clone size: once
J gene: TRBJ2-5
CDR3 DNA: TGTGCCAGCAATCGAGGGCCGAAGGAGACCCAGTACTTC
CDR3 protein: CASNRGPKETQYF

V gene: TRBV19
D gene: TRBD1
clone size: .
J gene: TRBJ1-1
CDR3 DNA: TGTGCCAGTGGGGCCGGGACAGTGAACACTGAAGCTTTCTTT
CDR3 protein: CASGAGTVNTEAFF

V gene: TRBV7-2
D gene: TRBD1
clone size: once
J gene: TRBJ1-1
CDR3 DNA: TGTGCCAGCAGCTTATTAACAGGGGGTCCTGAAGCTTTCTTT
CDR3 protein: CASSLLTGGPEAFF

V gene: TRBV5-1
D gene: .
clone size: .
J gene: TRBJ2-3
CDR3 DNA: TGCGCCAGCAGCACCCACGGGACCTTCTATACGCAGTATTTT
CDR3 protein: CASSTHGTFYTQYF

V gene: TRBV5-6
D gene: .
clone size: .
J gene: TRBJ1-2
CDR3 DNA: TGTGCCAGCAGCCCAAGGGCAGGGTATCATGGCTACACCTTC
CDR3 protein: CASSPRAGYHGYTF

V gene: TRBV2
D gene: .
clone size: .
J gene: TRBJ1-2
CDR3 DNA: TGTGCCAGCATCGGGGCTGGCTATGGCTACACCTTC
CDR3 protein: CASIGAGYGYTF

V gene: TRBV27
D gene: TRBD1
clone size: .
J gene: TRBJ2-7
CDR3 DNA: TGTGCCAGCAGTTCAGAGACAGGGGGGCACGAGCAGTACTTC
CDR3 protein: CASSSETGGHEQYF

V gene: TRBV6-6
D gene: .
clone size: .
J gene: TRBJ1-3
CDR3 DNA: TGTGCCAGCAGTGCCGACGGAGGAAACACCATATATTTT
CDR3 protein: CASSADGGNTIYF

V gene: TRBV6-5
D gene: TRBD1
clone size: .
J gene: TRBJ2-2
CDR3 DNA: TGTGCCAGCAGTTACGGGACAGGGACTTTCACCGGGGAGCTGTTTTTT
CDR3 protein: CASSYGTGTFTGELFF

V gene: TRBV6-6
D gene: TRBD2
clone size: .
J gene: TRBJ2-3
CDR3 DNA: TGTGCCAGCAGTACTAGCGGGGGCACAGATACGCAGTATTTT
CDR3 protein: CASSTSGGTDTQYF

V gene: TRBV30
D gene: TRBD1
clone size: few
J gene: TRBJ1-6
CDR3 DNA: TGTGCCTGGAGTACAGGACAGGCCGATTCACCCCTCCACTTT
CDR3 protein: CAWSTGQADSPLHF

V gene: TRBV29-1
D gene: TRBD1
clone size: .
J gene: TRBJ1-5
CDR3 DNA: TGCAGCGTAGGACAGGGGCCGCCCCAGCATTTT
CDR3 protein: CSVGQGPPQHF

V gene: TRBV15
D gene: TRBD1
clone size: .
J gene: TRBJ2-4
CDR3 DNA: TGTGCCACCAGCCGAGATTGGGGGACAGGCGTAGCCAAAAACATTCAGTACTTC
CDR3 protein: CATSRDWGTGVAKNIQYF

V gene: TRBV7-9
D gene: .
clone size: few
J gene: TRBJ1-1
CDR3 DNA: TGTGCCAGCCATTCGCGGGACACTGAAGCTTTCTTT
CDR3 protein: CASHSRDTEAFF

V gene: TRBV4-2
D gene: .
clone size: .
J gene: TRBJ2-5
CDR3 DNA: TGTGCCAGCAGCCAAGATCAAGGTACCCCCGAGACCCAGTACTTC
CDR3 protein: CASSQDQGTPETQYF

V gene: TRBV4-1
D gene: .
clone size: .
J gene: TRBJ1-2
CDR3 DNA: TGCGCCAGCAGCTCCGCGACGACCTATGGCTACACCTTC
CDR3 protein: CASSSATTYGYTF

V gene: TRBV9
D gene: .
clone size: .
J gene: TRBJ2-1
CDR3 DNA: TGTGCCAGCAGCCCCGGGACTGTCTACAATGAGCAGTTCTTC
CDR3 protein: CASSPGTVYNEQFF

V gene: TRBV19
D gene: .
clone size: .
J gene: TRBJ2-7
CDR3 DNA: TGTGCCAGTAGTATAGGTAACCAACCCCACGAGCAGTACTTC
CDR3 protein: CASSIGNQPHEQYF

V gene: TRBV12-2
D gene: .
clone size: .
J gene: TRBJ1-5
CDR3 DNA: TGTGCAAGTCGCCCGCCAGAGTATCAGCCCCAGCATTTT
CDR3 protein: CASRPPEYQPQHF

V gene: TRBV18
D gene: .
clone size: once
J gene: TRBJ2-1
CDR3 DNA: TGTGCCAGCTCACCTGGTCCGGGGGCGGACAATGAGCAGTTCTTC
CDR3 protein: CASSPGPGADNEQFF